This TCR beta chain stems from a study of blood T cell repertoires in COVID-19. Overall study context: Acute-phase and convalescent COVID-19 samples originated in the United States, Italy and Spain.

Profiling relied on immunoSEQ multiplex PCR, and the TCRdb table lists in-frame clones only, not all of them. The sample has about 360,000 clones; around 87% are singletons. Germline lookup yields CDR1 MNHEY and CDR2 SMNVEV (reference sequence). This CDR3 comprises 16 residues. V was trimmed by 6 bases and J by 1 base, leaving 15 bases between them. This chain joins TRBV27 and TRBJ2-2; TRBD1 might be the D (6 bases). The sequenced material came from PBMCs or T cells enriched from blood (not recorded which). This clonotype was obtained from a man aged 25 to 40 who had recovered from COVID-19. The CDR3 region has the DNA TGTGCCAGCAGGGTAGGGGGACGGTTGAACACCGGGGAGCTGTTTTTT. It is translated as CASRVGGRLNTGELFF.